The present T cell receptor beta chain was sequenced within a study of shared clonotypes between healthy human individuals. Findings of the study overall: Investigators expected sequencing depth to affect clonotype sharing among donors. With a handful of donors compared, roughly 4.9% of naive CD4 clonotypes were shared.

A word on this clone: Its antigen is unknown.

Donors, healthy HIV-negative adults, lacked recent acute infections or vaccinations. Replicate PCRs from sorted subsets contained around 200 ng DNA, which is some 32,000 T cell genomes. This table comes from immunoSEQ multiplex PCR, and its TCRdb copy is limited to in-frame clones, with some not included. The data show approximately 100,000 clones, approximately 70% seen once. V was trimmed by 3 bases and J by 6 bases, leaving 14 bases between them. The CDR3 runs 14 residues. Germline CDR1 and CDR2: MDHEN and SYDVKM. Sequences were obtained from memory CD8+ T cells sorted from blood. Subset given: CD45RO+ cells pooled with CCR7-negative TemRA cells. The chain employs TRBV28 and TRBJ1-2; D not resolved. This clonotype was sampled from a woman in her twenties or thirties in good health. The DNA of the CDR3 is TGTGCCAGCAGTTTTTTCGGGCCACCTCATGGCTACACCTTC. It is translated as CASSFFGPPHGYTF.